These 28 T cell receptor beta chains originate from one sample sequenced in a study of CD8 T cells in ankylosing spondylitis. TCRdb redid the calling of the 5' RACE reads with MiXCR, one entry per CDR3 protein. The table has 350,000 to 400,000 distinct CDR3 sequences, 20% to 25% seen once; the top ten hold around 13%. Input material: blood, either unsorted or a sorted T cell fraction (not recorded which). All receptors derive from a male donor with ankylosing spondylitis or in good health (not recorded which).

The chain uses TRBV12-3 or TRBV12-4 and TRBJ2-7; D could derive from TRBD1 or TRBD2 (5 bases each). The CDR3 contains 13 residues. V lost 8 bases, J lost 1 base, and 12 bases lay in between. This chain's CDR3 is CASAGWGSYEQYF. In DNA form, the CDR3 reads TGTGCCAGCGCTGGGTGGGGGTCCTACGAGCAGTACTTC.

The rearrangement uses TRBV12-3 or TRBV12-4 and TRBJ2-2; D remains ambiguous. This CDR3 contains 15 residues. Trimming cost V 0 bases and J 4 bases, with 9 bases left between them. The CDR3 nucleotides are TGTGCCAGCAGTTTAGCCCCTTGGGTCACCGGGGAGCTGTTTTTT. It encodes CASSLAPWVTGELFF.

The chain combines TRBV4-1 with TRBJ1-5, with no clear D. V lost 4 bases, J lost 4 bases, and 11 bases lay in between. CDR1 is MGHRA and CDR2 is YSYEKL in the germline V gene. CDR3 length equals 14 residues. The CDR3 DNA reads as TGCGCCAGCAGCCTTCACCAGTGGAATCAGCCCCAGCATTTT. It yields the protein CASSLHQWNQPQHF.

The rearrangement links TRBV5-1 to TRBJ1-1, with a weak D call TRBD1 (5 bases). V gave up 3 bases and J gave up 11 bases, with 11 bases separating them. Per the germline V gene, CDR1 is SGHRS and CDR2 is YFSETQ. This CDR3 region has 11 residues. CDR3 residues: CASSWGMEAFF. The CDR3 bases are TGCGCCAGCAGCTGGGGGATGGAGGCTTTCTTT.

This CDR3 reads CAWSVQGVIYEQYF. The DNA of the CDR3 is TGTGCCTGGAGTGTACAGGGGGTGATCTACGAGCAGTACTTC. This chain uses TRBV30 with TRBJ2-7; 8 positions agree with TRBD1. Germline trimming cut 0 bases from V and 3 bases from J; bases unmatched to any gene: 4. The V gene's germline CDR1 is GTSNPN and CDR2 SVGIG (reference sequence). This CDR3 spans 14 amino acids.

On this clonotype: The junction shows a germline mismatch at one end, possibly a read error. This sequence joins TRBV2 and TRBJ2-1; maybe TRBD1 (6 bases). This CDR3 has 17 residues. CDR1 and CDR2 from the germline V gene are SNHLY and FYNNEI. CDR3 protein: CARSSTLQGSSYNEQFF. The DNA of the CDR3 is TGTGCCCGCAGTTCAACTTTACAGGGTAGTTCCTACAATGAGCAGTTCTTC.

The chain joins TRBV9 to TRBJ2-7, with a weak D call TRBD1 (6 bases). The V end was cut by 4 bases, the J end by 7 bases, with 21 bases between. Per germline, CDR1 SGDLS and CDR2 YYNGEE. CDR3 size: 15 residues. The CDR3 region has the DNA TGTGCCAGCAGCCCCACAGGGTCCGGGGTTGGGGAGCAGTACTTC. Its protein product is CASSPTGSGVGEQYF.

The sample holds one count of this clonotype. The J gene is TRBJ2-1, the V gene TRBV7-9; D is perhaps TRBD2 (6 bases). V gave up 5 bases and J gave up 9 bases, with 17 bases separating them. The CDR3 covers 14 residues. Germline V gene lookup returns CDR1 SEHNR and CDR2 FQNEAQ (reference sequence). Here the CDR3 reads CASSPRDSRGEQFF. In nucleotides, the CDR3 is TGTGCCAGCAGCCCTAGAGACTCGCGGGGTGAGCAGTTCTTC.

This chain links TRBV27 with TRBJ2-3, with D perhaps matching TRBD1 (5 bases). The length of the CDR3 is 15 residues. V was trimmed by 6 bases and J by 2 bases, leaving 15 bases between them. CDR1 and CDR2 (germline): MNHEY, SMNVEV (reference sequence). The CDR3 DNA follows: TGTGCCAGCAGCCCCTTGGGGCAGAACACAGATACGCAGTATTTT. Translation: CASSPLGQNTDTQYF.

Note on this clonotype: This may arise from a read error, as a much more abundant clone is one base away. The chain employs TRBV20-1 and TRBJ2-7; D remains ambiguous. V gave up 0 bases and J gave up 7 bases, with 19 bases separating them. Germline CDR1 is DFQATT and CDR2 is SNEGSKA (reference sequence). This CDR3 has 15 residues. CDR3 region: CSARDRWVSYNEQYF. As DNA, the CDR3 is TGCAGTGCTAGAGATCGCTGGGTCTCCTACAATGAGCAGTACTTC.

V usage is TRBV7-2 and J usage is TRBJ2-1; D remains ambiguous. V gave up 5 bases and J gave up 5 bases, with 10 bases separating them. This CDR3 is built from 13 residues. The germline V gene encodes CDR1 SGHTA and CDR2 FQGNSA. The CDR3 loop is CASSATYDNEQFF. Here the CDR3 DNA reads TGTGCCAGCAGCGCAACCTACGACAATGAGCAGTTCTTC.

The rearrangement joins TRBV20-1 to TRBJ2-7, with D perhaps TRBD1 (6 bases). The CDR3 covers 12 residues. In germline, CDR1 is DFQATT, CDR2 SNEGSKA (reference sequence). V was pared by 6 bases and J by 2 bases, with 11 bases between. For the CDR3, the DNA is TGCAGTGCCCTGGACAGAACCTACGAGCAGTACTTC. It encodes CSALDRTYEQYF.

Many counts were recorded for this clonotype. This chain uses TRBV12-3 or TRBV12-4 with TRBJ1-3; no clear D. The germline V and J ends were trimmed by 2 bases and 6 bases, with 8 bases remaining between them. This CDR3 spans 13 amino acids. The CDR3 DNA reads TGTGCCAGCAGTTTAAGCCCCCAAAACACCATATATTTT. Protein: CASSLSPQNTIYF.

The chain carries TRBV29-1 and TRBJ2-2; the D call may be TRBD1 or TRBD2 (5 bases each). Trimming cost V 4 bases and J 4 bases, with 10 bases left between them. CDR3 size: 13 residues. Germline V gene lookup returns CDR1 SQVTM and CDR2 ANQGSEA. CDR3 bases: TGCAGCGTTGTGGATGGGGGCACCGGGGAGCTGTTTTTT. It yields the protein CSVVDGGTGELFF.

This clonotype was found a few times. The gene calls are TRBV12-3 or TRBV12-4 and TRBJ2-7; 9 bases align to TRBD1. After removal of 5 bases from V and 5 bases from J, the junction contained 4 bases not matched to a gene. CDR3 length: 13 residues. The CDR3 spells CASSAGTGNEQYF. CDR3 sequence (DNA): TGTGCCAGCAGTGCCGGGACAGGGAACGAGCAGTACTTC.

The chain has TRBV6-1 and TRBJ2-7, with a possible D match to TRBD1 (7 bases). CDR1 is MNHNS and CDR2 is SASEGT in the germline V gene. The V end was cut by 6 bases, the J end by 2 bases, with 17 bases between. The CDR3 has 15 residues. The CDR3 loop is CASSLQGGLTYEQYF. Here the CDR3 DNA reads TGTGCCAGCAGCCTCCAGGGGGGTCTGACCTACGAGCAGTACTTC.

This clonotype was found a few times. V is TRBV7-9 and J is TRBJ2-7, with a weak D call TRBD1 (5 bases). The germline V and J ends were trimmed by 3 bases and 7 bases, with 10 bases remaining between them. The CDR3 has 12 amino acids. The germline V gene encodes CDR1 SEHNR and CDR2 FQNEAQ (reference sequence). The DNA for the CDR3 is TGTGCCAGCAGCTTTGTTGGGGCGGAGCAGTACTTC. This codes for CASSFVGAEQYF.

The gene calls are TRBV3-1 and TRBJ2-1; D unresolved. Trimming took 1 base from V and 7 from J, leaving 17 bases between them. The germline V gene has CDR1 LGHDT and CDR2 YNNKEL (reference sequence). The CDR3 runs to 16 residues. CDR3 DNA: TGTGCCAGCAGCCAAGTAACCACTGGGCCAACAAATGAGCAGTTCTTC. The encoded protein is CASSQVTTGPTNEQFF.

In this sample, this clonotype turned up a few times. J is TRBJ2-1 and V is TRBV5-4; 7 nucleotides agree with TRBD2. Germline V gene data show CDR1 as SGHNT and CDR2 as YYREEE (reference sequence). This CDR3 is 15 amino acids long. Trimming took 2 bases from V and 4 from J; bases not matched to a gene: 6. Written as DNA, the CDR3 is TGTGCCAGCAGCTTTGAAGAGCGGGGTTACAATGAGCAGTTCTTC. Translated, it gives CASSFEERGYNEQFF.

V is TRBV5-5 and J is TRBJ2-3, with TRBD1 identical over 8 bases. Germline trimming cut 4 bases from V and 2 bases from J; bases unmatched to any gene: 9. The CDR3 has 16 amino acids. The germline V gene encodes CDR1 SGHKS and CDR2 YYEKEE (reference sequence). The DNA for the CDR3 is TGTGCCAGCAGCACTGAGGACAGGGAACCCACAGATACGCAGTATTTT. Translating gives CASSTEDREPTDTQYF.

This clonotype has more than one count but fewer than ten. V gene TRBV12-3 or TRBV12-4 combines with J gene TRBJ2-3; 7 nucleotides align to TRBD1. The V gene end was trimmed by 6 bases and the J gene end by 4 bases; junction bases not matched to a gene: 10. The CDR3 totals 15 residues. The CDR3 sequence: CASSARGRGPDTQYF. In DNA, the CDR3 is TGTGCCAGCAGCGCTAGGGGGCGCGGACCAGATACGCAGTATTTT.

Only a few counts were recorded for this clonotype. The V gene is TRBV3-1, the J gene TRBJ2-3; tentatively, D is TRBD1 or TRBD2 (6 bases each). Germline V gene data show CDR1 as LGHDT and CDR2 as YNNKEL (reference sequence). Trimming left V 8 bases short and J 2 bases short, with 20 bases between. This CDR3 contains 16 residues. In DNA form, the CDR3 reads TGTGCCAGCGGTCCGGGGGCCGAACCCTCCACAGATACGCAGTATTTT. Its protein product is CASGPGAEPSTDTQYF.

This clonotype was detected many times. The V and J genes are TRBV14 and TRBJ2-7; TRBD1 agrees at 7 bases. The V and J ends lost 4 bases and 2 bases, in that order; junction bases with no gene match: 5. CDR3 size: 14 residues. CDR1 and CDR2 from the germline V gene are SGHDN and FVKESK. CDR3 amino acids: CASSLRDRPYEQYF. CDR3 sequence (DNA): TGTGCCAGCAGCCTCCGGGACAGACCCTACGAGCAGTACTTC.

This clonotype was seen ten or more times. The chain has TRBV12-3 or TRBV12-4 and TRBJ1-1; no clear D gene. V dropped 1 base and J dropped 5 bases, with 5 bases sitting between them. This CDR3 spans 12 amino acids. The CDR3 loop is CASSLEGTEAFF. The CDR3 DNA follows: TGTGCCAGCAGTTTAGAGGGAACTGAAGCTTTCTTT.

The rearrangement uses TRBV7-8 and TRBJ2-5; TRBD2 matches at 7 bases. The germline V gene encodes CDR1 SGHVS and CDR2 FQNEAQ. With V trimmed by 2 bases and J by 7 bases, 7 bases remained unmatched. The CDR3 contains 14 residues. CDR3 sequence reads: CASSLQSGGGTQYF. CDR3 bases: TGTGCCAGCAGCTTACAGTCGGGGGGAGGGACCCAGTACTTC.

This clonotype showed up just a few times. V is TRBV9 and J is TRBJ2-2, with D possibly called TRBD1 or TRBD2 (6 bases each). The V end was cut by 2 bases, the J end by 6 bases, with 11 bases between. Germline lookup yields CDR1 SGDLS and CDR2 YYNGEE. The CDR3 has 14 residues. CDR3 residues: CASSVGGPAGELFF. In DNA, the CDR3 is TGTGCCAGCAGCGTGGGGGGCCCCGCCGGGGAGCTGTTTTTT.

This clonotype has a handful of counts. J is TRBJ2-5 and V is TRBV21-1. TRBV21-1 is a recognized pseudogene. The CDR3 has 14 amino acids. CDR3 region: CASSKGQYQETQYF. The CDR3 region has the DNA TGTGCCAGCAGCAAAGGACAGTACCAAGAGACCCAGTACTTC.

The V call is TRBV4-2, the J call TRBJ2-5; D may be TRBD1 (5 bases). Trimming took off 4 bases at V and 2 bases at J, with 14 bases between the two ends. The CDR3 is made up of 15 amino acids. Germline-derived CDR1 and CDR2 are LGHNA and YNFKEQ. CDR3 loop: CASSPRVEQQETQYF. The CDR3 DNA reads as TGTGCCAGCAGCCCCAGGGTAGAACAGCAAGAGACCCAGTACTTC.